This T cell receptor beta chain was found in a study of T cell repertoires in cytomegalovirus infection. Study overall: Indicated by public TCR beta signatures were CMV infection and matching HLA type.

Including both end residues, the CDR3 is 15 amino acids long. CDR1 is MDHEN and CDR2 is SYDVKM in the germline V gene. General study points: Dominating the ex vivo response were HLA-C-restricted CMV-specific TCR beta clonotypes.

This clonotype was found a few times. Its antigen is unknown. Without the conserved terminal phenylalanine or tryptophan, this CDR3 likely stems from a read error. No DNA is shown, since the ends of the CDR3 on it are uncertain; the CDR3 is the one TCRdb lists. TCRdb re-analysed the reads in MiXCR, keeping a single row per CDR3 protein. The sample includes 150,000 to 200,000 distinct CDR3 sequences, around an eighth of them seen just once. The source is a human donor in good health (CMV status not recorded). Some clones in this sample may be carry-over from other donors' samples. The sample taken for sequencing was PBMCs. The chain uses TRBV28 and TRBJ2-7; TRBD1 is taken as the D call from the table, unchecked against the DNA. CDR3 residues: CASSPLGQGAYEQSP.